This entry features one T cell receptor (beta chain) sequence. Those designated as exposed participants met a COVID-19 case within 2 weeks before study entry. The sample belongs to a study of blood T cell repertoires in COVID-19. Across the whole study: COVID-19 samples collected from the United States, Italy and Spain covered acute and convalescent phases.

Germline assignment: CDR1 KGHSH and CDR2 LQKENI. CDR3 length: 15 residues. V gave up 3 bases and J gave up 4 bases; unmatched junction bases: 6. Method: immunoSEQ multiplex PCR; TCRdb's copy keeps in-frame clones and lacks some. The table records 400,000 to 500,000 clones, more than 70% of them present only once. The V gene is TRBV18, the J gene TRBJ2-5, with TRBD1 identical over 9 bases. Sequencing input: PBMCs or T cells enriched from blood (not recorded which). The source of this sequence is a woman between 18 and 29 years old who had been exposed to COVID-19. CDR3 coding DNA: TGTGCCAGCTCACCGTCAATACAGGGGGCAGAGACCCAGTACTTC. It yields the protein CASSPSIQGAETQYF.